This T cell receptor (beta chain) was captured by sequencing in a study of T cells in Graves' hyperthyroidism and ophthalmopathy. TCR beta CDR3 regions were amplified from RNA transcripts. The HTBI primer set served for first-round RT-PCR of the TCR CDR3. MiXCR, applied by TCRdb to the multiplex PCR reads, yields one record per CDR3 protein. The data show about 840,000 distinct CDR3 sequences, 38% seen once. Points from the study as a whole: Most thyroid clonotypes that were expanded above 0.001 also turned up in blood.

With regard to this clonotype: Its matching antigen is unknown.

Patients showing uncontrolled infection, other autoimmune disease, pregnancy or lactation were ineligible. The germline gives CDR1 SQVTM, CDR2 ANQGSEA. This CDR3 is 16 amino acids long. The V segment lost 4 bases and the J segment 2 bases; nucleotides outside the gene matches: 6. The origin of this receptor is a man aged 18 to 35 with Graves' hyperthyroidism. The chain is built from TRBV29-1 and TRBJ2-6; TRBD1 matches 9 bases. The sequenced material came from blood. CDR3 protein: CSVGGDRVAGANVLTF. CDR3 coding DNA: TGCAGCGTTGGTGGGGACAGGGTAGCTGGGGCCAACGTCCTGACTTTC.